Presented here are 13 T cell receptor beta chains from one specimen sequenced in a study of PD-1 blockade in classical Hodgkin lymphoma (dated by TCRdb to about 2020). In light of the paper, this sample's time point label describes: cycle 4 day 1 (C4D1), after 6 weeks of nivolumab. Relapse after autologous stem cell transplantation had occurred in all trial patients, and cohorts A, B and C were distinguished by prior brentuximab vedotin exposure. Library prep was done by the immunoSEQ multiplex PCR assay. In TCRdb, the immuneACCESS table is reduced to in-frame sequences with V and J assigned. These tables do not hold every clone; where another copy was compared, an unresolved V gene accounts for under half, and the others remain unexplained. The table for this sample lists 6,500 to 9,500 clones; about 82% of them were counted only once. The leading ten clones occupy roughly 30% of the sample. The sample in question was peripheral blood mononuclear cells (PBMCs), obtained before the fourth cycle of nivolumab. These receptors were taken from a human donor with classical Hodgkin lymphoma.

The chain carries TRBV19 and TRBJ2-3; D assignment may be TRBD1 or TRBD2 (5 bases each). The CDR3 runs 14 residues. The germline V gene has CDR1 LNHDA and CDR2 SQIVND (reference sequence). With 1 base removed from V and 4 bases from J, the gap between germline ends came to 9 bases. This chain's CDR3 is CASSIGDGADTQYF. In DNA form, the CDR3 reads TGTGCCAGTAGTATAGGGGACGGCGCAGATACGCAGTATTTT.

The chain combines TRBV18 with TRBJ1-2; perhaps TRBD1 as D (6 bases). Trimming removed 3 bases at V and 4 bases at J, with 9 bases between. The CDR3 runs to 13 residues. The V gene's germline CDR1 is KGHSH and CDR2 LQKENI. The CDR3 DNA is TGTGCCAGCTCACCTCAGGGGACCTATGGCTACACCTTC. It translates to CASSPQGTYGYTF.

This sequence joins TRBV18 and TRBJ2-7; D gene unclear. CDR1 is KGHSH and CDR2 is LQKENI in the germline V gene. The germline V and J ends were trimmed by 3 bases and 6 bases, with 15 bases remaining between them. The CDR3 totals 14 residues. CDR3 DNA: TGTGCCAGCTCACCCATTCCCTCCCCCTCCGAGCAGTACTTC. Encoded protein: CASSPIPSPSEQYF.

This chain connects TRBV6-5 to TRBJ1-5, with TRBD1 matching 9 bases. CDR1 and CDR2 (germline): MNHEY, SVGAGI. The V and J ends lost 6 bases and 1 base, in that order; junction bases with no gene match: 4. The CDR3 sequence is 15 residues long. This chain's CDR3 is CASSVQGASNQPQHF. The CDR3 bases are TGTGCCAGCAGCGTACAGGGGGCAAGCAATCAGCCCCAGCATTTT.

The rearrangement links TRBV4-1 to TRBJ2-7; D unclear. CDR3 length: 13 residues. The germline gives CDR1 MGHRA, CDR2 YSYEKL. V was pared by 4 bases and J by 7 bases, with 14 bases between. The CDR3 bases are TGCGCCAGCAGCCTCGGCTTAGTGGGAGAGCAGTACTTC. It encodes CASSLGLVGEQYF.

A few counts support this clone. The V gene is TRBV9, the J gene TRBJ2-3, with D possibly matching TRBD2 (5 bases). Looked up from germline, CDR1 is SGDLS and CDR2 is YYNGEE. Trimming left V 0 bases short and J 0 bases short, with 11 bases between. The CDR3 spans 16 residues. The CDR3 is CASSVGSEISTDTQYF. The CDR3 nucleotides are TGTGCCAGCAGCGTAGGTAGCGAGATAAGCACAGATACGCAGTATTTT.

The chain recombines TRBV5-6 with TRBJ2-7, with TRBD2 matching 7 bases. CDR3 length: 12 residues. V was clipped by 4 bases and J by 3 bases; unmatched bases: 1. Germline V CDR1 and CDR2: SGHDT, YYEEEE. For the CDR3, the DNA is TGTGCCAGCAGCCGGACTAGCTACGAGCAGTACTTC. Its translation: CASSRTSYEQYF.

In DNA form, the CDR3 reads TGTGCCAGCGGTCAAGGTCTCTATGGCTACACCTTC. As protein: CASGQGLYGYTF. The chain combines TRBV6-1 with TRBJ1-2; D unclear. Germline V lookup: CDR1 MNHNS, CDR2 SASEGT. CDR3 length equals 12 residues. The germline V and J ends were trimmed by 8 bases and 4 bases, with 11 bases remaining between them.

This chain links TRBV9 with TRBJ2-1; a possible D gene is TRBD2 (7 bases). Germline values: CDR1 SGDLS, CDR2 YYNGEE. The CDR3 runs to 18 residues. V was shortened by 2 bases and J by 5 bases, with 23 bases between the two germline ends. CDR3 protein: CASSVPREGGDPHNEQFF. In nucleotides, the CDR3 is TGTGCCAGCAGCGTCCCTAGGGAGGGGGGGGATCCACACAATGAGCAGTTCTTC.

This clone was detected only once. The chain carries TRBV10-3 and TRBJ2-5; possible D gene TRBD2, 6 bases. From germline, CDR1 is ENHRY and CDR2 SYGVKD. The CDR3 has 15 residues. Trimming took off 0 bases at V and 1 base at J, with 9 bases between the two ends. In DNA, the CDR3 is TGTGCCATCAGTGAGTCGGTGGGGGGCCAAGAGACCCAGTACTTC. Translation gives CAISESVGGQETQYF.

J is TRBJ2-4 and V is TRBV4-3; no clear D. V dropped 1 base and J dropped 0 bases, with 13 bases sitting between them. The CDR3 covers 17 residues. Germline V gives CDR1 LGHNA, CDR2 YSLEER. The CDR3 DNA follows: TGCGCCAGCAGCCAAGGACCCACAGTGAGAGCCAAAAACATTCAGTACTTC. This encodes CASSQGPTVRAKNIQYF.

This clone occurred a few times. This chain connects TRBV5-1 to TRBJ1-4; no reliable D call. CDR3 length: 15 amino acids. In germline, CDR1 is SGHRS, CDR2 YFSETQ. V gave up 0 bases and J gave up 0 bases, with 6 bases separating them. The CDR3 is CASSLVGSTNEKLFF. In nucleotides, the CDR3 is TGCGCCAGCAGCTTGGTAGGCTCAACTAATGAAAAACTGTTTTTT.

This chain links TRBV6-1 with TRBJ1-6; D is unresolved. With 3 bases removed from V and 9 bases from J, the gap between germline ends came to 6 bases. Germline-derived CDR1 and CDR2 are MNHNS and SASEGT. CDR3 size: 12 residues. CDR3 residues: CASSDGISPLHF. The CDR3 DNA is TGTGCCAGCAGTGACGGGATTTCACCCCTCCACTTT.